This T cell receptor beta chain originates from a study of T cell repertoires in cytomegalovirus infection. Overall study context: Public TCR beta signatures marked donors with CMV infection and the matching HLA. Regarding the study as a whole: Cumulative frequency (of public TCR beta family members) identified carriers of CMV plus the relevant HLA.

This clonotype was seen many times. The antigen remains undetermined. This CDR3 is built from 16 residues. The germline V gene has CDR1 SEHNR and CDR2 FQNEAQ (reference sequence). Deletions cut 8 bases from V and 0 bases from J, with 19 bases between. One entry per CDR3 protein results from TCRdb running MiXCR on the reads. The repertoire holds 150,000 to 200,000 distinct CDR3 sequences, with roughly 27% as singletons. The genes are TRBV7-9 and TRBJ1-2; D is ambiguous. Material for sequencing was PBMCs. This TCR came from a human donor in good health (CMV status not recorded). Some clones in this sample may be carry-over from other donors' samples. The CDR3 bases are TGTGCCAGCGGGCAACTCGTGGAGGGAGCTAACTATGGCTACACCTTC. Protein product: CASGQLVEGANYGYTF.